What follows are 19 T cell receptor beta chains derived from one specimen sequenced in a study of CD8 T cells in ankylosing spondylitis. The study's findings and limits: Ankylosing spondylitis blood seemed to carry a telltale TCR beta motif made of eight or nine highly homologous variants.

No antigen is known for these receptors. TCRdb independently ran MiXCR on the 5' RACE reads; one entry per CDR3 protein. The table records about 450,000 distinct CDR3 sequences, about 24% of them present only once. Input material: blood, either unsorted or a sorted T cell fraction (not recorded which). The receptors originated from a male donor with ankylosing spondylitis.

CDR3 bases: TGTGCCAGCAGCTTTCATGACAGGGGAAGGCCAGCTTTCTTT. It encodes CASSFHDRGRPAFF. The chain joins TRBV7-9 to TRBJ1-1, with TRBD1 identical over 8 bases. The CDR3 runs to 14 residues. Germline loops: CDR1 SEHNR, CDR2 FQNEAQ (reference sequence). The V and J ends lost 3 bases and 10 bases, in that order; junction bases with no gene match: 10. Variable domain in full (rest from reference TRBV7-9 and TRBJ1-1): DTGVSQNPRHKITKRGQNVTFRCDPISEHNRLYWYRQTLGQGPEFLTYFQNEAQLEKSRLLSDRFSAERPKGSFSTLEIQRTEQGDSAMYLCASSFHDRGRPAFFGQGTRLTVV.

V and J are TRBV5-1 and TRBJ2-3; D uncertain. Germline lookup yields CDR1 SGHRS and CDR2 YFSETQ. The V gene lost 0 bases and the J gene lost 6 bases, with 14 bases spanning the gap. This CDR3 has 15 residues. The CDR3: CASSLEIPPGDTQYF. Written as DNA, the CDR3 is TGCGCCAGCAGCTTGGAAATTCCTCCCGGGGATACGCAGTATTTT.

The chain links TRBV29-1 to TRBJ2-3; TRBD1 agrees at 7 bases. The V gene's germline CDR1 is SQVTM and CDR2 ANQGSEA. The CDR3 length is 14 residues. With V trimmed by 4 bases and J by 2 bases, 6 bases remained unmatched. As DNA, the CDR3 is TGCAGCGTTGGGGACAGACTTGACACAGATACGCAGTATTTT. Translation gives CSVGDRLDTDTQYF.

The chain combines TRBV5-1 with TRBJ1-1; no firm D call. The CDR3 covers 16 residues. Per germline, CDR1 SGHRS and CDR2 YFSETQ. V was clipped by 2 bases and J by 4 bases, with 18 bases between them. Here the CDR3 reads CASSFYMTGRITEAFF. The CDR3, as DNA: TGCGCCAGCAGCTTTTATATGACGGGAAGGATCACTGAAGCTTTCTTT.

The chain combines TRBV20-1 with TRBJ1-5; 8 nucleotides line up with TRBD1. Germline V gives CDR1 DFQATT, CDR2 SNEGSKA (reference sequence). This CDR3 is 16 amino acids long. Unmatched junction bases numbered 10, after V lost 0 bases and J lost 6 bases. The CDR3 protein is CSARDGLDRAVQPQHF. CDR3 DNA sequence: TGCAGTGCTAGAGACGGATTGGACAGGGCGGTTCAGCCCCAGCATTTT.

This clonotype was seen a handful of times. V and J are TRBV14 and TRBJ1-3; the D is unclear. The CDR3 covers 12 residues. Trimming took off 1 base at V and 7 bases at J, with 5 bases between the two ends. Germline V CDR1 and CDR2: SGHDN, FVKESK. The DNA for the CDR3 is TGTGCCAGCAGCCAAGGGCGGAACACCATATATTTT. Translated: CASSQGRNTIYF.

V usage is TRBV20-1 and J usage is TRBJ2-7; D is uncertain. Trimming cost V 6 bases and J 3 bases, with 12 bases left between them. Germline V lookup: CDR1 DFQATT, CDR2 SNEGSKA (reference sequence). This CDR3 comprises 12 residues. The CDR3 spells CSARQTHYEQYF. Written as DNA, the CDR3 is TGCAGTGCCCGGCAGACCCACTACGAGCAGTACTTC.

This clonotype was seen only a few times. The chain combines TRBV5-1 with TRBJ2-5; possible D gene TRBD1, 5 bases. Germline V gives CDR1 SGHRS, CDR2 YFSETQ. The CDR3 totals 15 residues. V dropped 0 bases and J dropped 1 base, with 10 bases sitting between them. CDR3 protein: CASSLGPQGQETQYF. CDR3 bases: TGCGCCAGCAGCTTGGGACCTCAGGGCCAAGAGACCCAGTACTTC.

The genes are TRBV12-3 or TRBV12-4 and TRBJ1-4; 10 bases line up with TRBD1. V dropped 8 bases and J dropped 7; count of bases not matched to a gene: 7. CDR3 length: 14 amino acids. CDR3 sequence reads: CASGLRDRGEKLFF. As DNA, the CDR3 is TGTGCCAGCGGCCTCCGGGACAGGGGTGAAAAACTGTTTTTT.

This clonotype appeared a few times. The chain joins TRBV20-1 to TRBJ2-1; possible D gene TRBD2, 5 bases. There are 13 residues in the CDR3. Deletions cut 3 bases from V and 8 bases from J, with 14 bases between. The germline V gene has CDR1 DFQATT and CDR2 SNEGSKA (reference sequence). This CDR3 reads CSASLRGFDEQFF. The CDR3 DNA reads TGCAGTGCTAGTCTCCGCGGGTTTGATGAGCAGTTCTTC.

The chain carries TRBV7-2 and TRBJ2-3, with a weak D call TRBD1 (5 bases). From germline, CDR1 is SGHTA and CDR2 FQGNSA. V lost 5 bases and J 2 bases, leaving 11 bases between the germline ends. This CDR3 has 14 amino acids. CDR3 coding DNA: TGTGCCAGCAGCCCATTAGGGGTCACAGATACGCAGTATTTT. Its translation is CASSPLGVTDTQYF.

The V gene is TRBV20-1, the J gene TRBJ1-4; TRBD1 aligns across 10 bases. Germline lookup yields CDR1 DFQATT and CDR2 SNEGSKA (reference sequence). With 6 bases clipped from V and 7 bases from J, the junction kept 5 bases outside the gene matches. The CDR3 contains 13 residues. This CDR3 reads CSAPDRGLEKLFF. The CDR3 DNA reads TGCAGTGCCCCCGACAGGGGGCTTGAAAAACTGTTTTTT.

This clonotype has just a few counts. The genes are TRBV5-1 and TRBJ2-2; D remains unclear. From germline, CDR1 is SGHRS and CDR2 YFSETQ. The V end was cut by 2 bases, the J end by 0 bases, with 8 bases between. The CDR3 sequence is 15 residues long. The CDR3 DNA sequence: TGCGCCAGCAGCTTAACCGTAGCGAACACCGGGGAGCTGTTTTTT. Encoded protein: CASSLTVANTGELFF.

The J gene is TRBJ2-1, the V gene TRBV11-3, with no clear D. The CDR3 contains 15 residues. V was pared by 0 bases and J by 4 bases, with 10 bases between. Germline-derived CDR1 and CDR2 are SGHNT and YENEEA. CDR3 in amino acids: CASSLDVGIYNEQFF. CDR3 DNA sequence: TGTGCCAGCAGCTTAGATGTAGGCATTTACAATGAGCAGTTCTTC.

This clonotype occurred a few times. V and J are TRBV4-1 and TRBJ2-7, with D possibly TRBD2 on 7 matching bases. Trimming pared 5 bases from V and 5 bases from J, leaving 16 bases between. CDR3 length: 14 amino acids. Germline V CDR1 and CDR2: MGHRA, YSYEKL. CDR3 sequence reads: CASSLGGGADEQYV. DNA of the CDR3: TGCGCCAGCAGCTTAGGTGGGGGGGCTGACGAGCAGTACGTC.

This clonotype has just a few counts. The chain joins TRBV10-2 to TRBJ2-1; 7 bases agree with TRBD1. Germline CDR1 WSHSY, CDR2 SAAADI. The J segment lost 6 bases and the V segment lost 7 bases, leaving 12 bases of the junction unmatched. This CDR3 spans 15 amino acids. CDR3 region: CASTTTGTDFNEQFF. In nucleotides, the CDR3 is TGCGCCAGCACTACCACCGGGACAGATTTCAATGAGCAGTTCTTC.

The chain recombines TRBV20-1 with TRBJ2-1; 15 positions match TRBD2. V shed 2 bases, J shed 7 bases, and the junction held 9 bases outside the gene matches. Germline values: CDR1 DFQATT, CDR2 SNEGSKA (reference sequence). The CDR3 extends over 17 amino acids. CDR3 DNA sequence: TGCAGTGCTAGATCTCCTCCGGGACTAGCGGGAGGTAATGAGCAGTTCTTC. It encodes CSARSPPGLAGGNEQFF.

The CDR3 coding sequence is TGTGCCAGCACCGGGCAAGTCTACGAGCAGTACTTC. Translated: CASTGQVYEQYF. The chain recombines TRBV2 with TRBJ2-7, with D hard to call. This CDR3 comprises 12 residues. Germline lookup yields CDR1 SNHLY and CDR2 FYNNEI. Trimming stripped 7 bases from V and 3 bases from J, with 10 bases between.

The rearrangement uses TRBV29-1 and TRBJ2-1; 9 positions agree with TRBD2. V was pared by 3 bases and J by 7 bases, with 7 bases of the junction left unmatched. The length of the CDR3 is 14 residues. The germline CDR1 and CDR2 sequences are SQVTM and ANQGSEA. The CDR3 protein is CSVDTPSGTNEQFF. DNA for the CDR3: TGCAGCGTTGATACCCCTAGCGGGACTAATGAGCAGTTCTTC.